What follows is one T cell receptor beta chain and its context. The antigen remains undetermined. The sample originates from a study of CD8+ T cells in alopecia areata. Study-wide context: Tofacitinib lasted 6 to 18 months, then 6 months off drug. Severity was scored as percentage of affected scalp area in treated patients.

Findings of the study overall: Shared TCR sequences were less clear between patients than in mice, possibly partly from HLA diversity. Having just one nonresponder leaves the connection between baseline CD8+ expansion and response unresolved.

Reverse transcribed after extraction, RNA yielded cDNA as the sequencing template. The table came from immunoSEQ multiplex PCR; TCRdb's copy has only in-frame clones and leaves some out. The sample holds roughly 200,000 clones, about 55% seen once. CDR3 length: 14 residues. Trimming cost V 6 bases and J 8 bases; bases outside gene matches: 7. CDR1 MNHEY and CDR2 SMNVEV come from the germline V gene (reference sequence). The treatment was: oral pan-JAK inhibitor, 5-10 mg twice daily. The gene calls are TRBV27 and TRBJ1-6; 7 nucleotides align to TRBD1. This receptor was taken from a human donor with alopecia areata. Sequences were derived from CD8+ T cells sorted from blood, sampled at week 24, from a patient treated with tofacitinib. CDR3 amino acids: CASRPTGYYSPLHF. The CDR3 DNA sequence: TGTGCCAGCAGACCGACAGGGTATTATTCACCCCTCCACTTT.